Following are 11 T cell receptor beta chains from one sample sequenced in a study of blood T cell dynamics during melanoma immunotherapy. Generated by immunoSEQ multiplex PCR, the TCRdb table keeps only in-frame clones and is missing some. The sample records approximately 20,000 clones, roughly nine tenths being singletons. Time point: week 3, after first cycle of checkpoint inhibitor. Source: blood, taken from a patient treated with checkpoint blockade. The receptors derive from a human donor with melanoma.

The chain combines TRBV2 with TRBJ1-6; TRBD1 aligns across 7 bases. This CDR3 has 14 residues. Germline CDR1 SNHLY, CDR2 FYNNEI. With 5 bases clipped from V and 8 bases from J, the junction kept 6 bases outside the gene matches. The CDR3 coding sequence is TGTGCCAGCAGTCCGGACAGGACGGATTCACCCCTCCACTTT. As protein: CASSPDRTDSPLHF. Looking up the rest from reference TRBV2 and TRBJ1-6 gives the full variable domain: EPEVTQTPSHQVTQMGQEVILRCVPISNHLYFYWYRQILGQKVEFLVSFYNNEISEKSEIFDDQFSVERPDGSNFTLKIRSTKLEDSAMYFCASSPDRTDSPLHFGNGTRLTVT.

The V call is TRBV28, the J call TRBJ2-3; 7 nucleotides match TRBD2. Trimming removed 8 bases from V and 10 bases from J; junction bases left unmatched: 15. The germline CDR1 and CDR2 sequences are MDHEN and SYDVKM. The CDR3 consists of 14 residues. The CDR3 nucleotides read TGTGCCAGCTCGGGTGGGGGGGTGACTGACGCGCAGTATTTT. Protein product: CASSGGGVTDAQYF.

The chain uses TRBV9 and TRBJ1-1, with 7 bases matching TRBD1. CDR3 size: 14 residues. J lost 5 bases, V lost 5 bases, and 9 bases had no gene match. Per germline, CDR1 SGDLS and CDR2 YYNGEE. The CDR3 DNA sequence: TGTGCCAGCAGTCCAGGGGGGACGAGTACTGAAGCTTTCTTT. Translated, it gives CASSPGGTSTEAFF.

The CDR3 nucleotides are TGTGCCAGTAGTATCGGGGGAGGGATCACAGATACGCAGTATTTT. It encodes CASSIGGGITDTQYF. V usage is TRBV19 and J usage is TRBJ2-3, with 7 nucleotides matching TRBD2. The V gene's germline CDR1 is LNHDA and CDR2 SQIVND (reference sequence). The CDR3 runs 15 residues. V was pared by 3 bases and J by 2 bases, with 5 bases of the junction left unmatched. The whole variable domain, remainder taken from reference TRBV19 and TRBJ2-3, is DGGITQSPKYLFRKEGQNVTLSCEQNLNHDAMYWYRQDPGQGLRLIYYSQIVNDFQKGDIAEGYSVSREKKESFPLTVTSAQKNPTAFYLCASSIGGGITDTQYFGPGTRLTVL.

The rearrangement links TRBV27 to TRBJ2-6; the D call may be TRBD1 or TRBD2 (5 bases each). V lost 3 bases to trimming and J lost 0 bases, with 9 bases between them. The V gene's germline CDR1 is MNHEY and CDR2 SMNVEV (reference sequence). The CDR3 sequence is 16 residues long. The chain's CDR3 is CASSLGPFSGANVLTF. CDR3 in DNA: TGTGCCAGCAGTTTGGGACCCTTCTCTGGGGCCAACGTCCTGACTTTC.

This chain uses TRBV19 with TRBJ2-7; 8 bases match TRBD2. Germline-derived CDR1 and CDR2 are LNHDA and SQIVND (reference sequence). The V gene end was trimmed by 8 bases and the J gene end by 1 base; junction bases not matched to a gene: 7. The CDR3 spans 14 residues. The CDR3 loop reads CASQGSGISYEQYF. DNA of the CDR3: TGTGCCAGTCAAGGTAGCGGGATTTCCTACGAGCAGTACTTC.

This clone has just one count. V is TRBV29-1 and J is TRBJ1-3; 10 positions match TRBD1. Germline V gene data show CDR1 as SQVTM and CDR2 as ANQGSEA. The CDR3 runs to 14 residues. Trimming removed 4 bases from V and 2 bases from J; junction bases left unmatched: 2. CDR3 residues: CSVVGQGAGNTIYF. The CDR3 DNA follows: TGCAGCGTTGTTGGACAGGGGGCTGGAAACACCATATATTTT.

The chain joins TRBV7-9 to TRBJ1-3; 8 bases fit TRBD1. The CDR3 consists of 17 residues. CDR1 is SEHNR, CDR2 FQNEAQ, per germline (reference sequence). With 2 bases clipped from V and 2 bases from J, the junction kept 8 bases outside the gene matches. In DNA, the CDR3 is TGTGCCAGCAGCTTACTTAACAGGGGGAAGGCTGGAAACACCATATATTTT. Its translation: CASSLLNRGKAGNTIYF.

The V call is TRBV19, the J call TRBJ2-1, with D possibly TRBD2 on 5 matching bases. CDR3 length: 16 residues. Per germline, CDR1 LNHDA and CDR2 SQIVND (reference sequence). Trimming stripped 5 bases from V and 8 bases from J, with 22 bases between. The CDR3 region is CASSPRLAGYNDEQFF. Written as DNA, the CDR3 is TGTGCCAGTAGTCCCCGACTCGCGGGTTACAATGATGAGCAGTTCTTC.

V usage is TRBV7-9 and J usage is TRBJ2-3; D gene unclear. Trimming removed 2 bases at V and 2 bases at J, with 5 bases between. The CDR3 loop spans 13 amino acids. Germline loops: CDR1 SEHNR, CDR2 FQNEAQ (reference sequence). The CDR3 loop is CASSLWSTDTQYF. The CDR3 region has the DNA TGTGCCAGCAGCTTATGGTCCACAGATACGCAGTATTTT.

This rearrangement joins TRBV23-1 to TRBJ2-5; 12 bases are a match to TRBD2. TRBV23-1 is an ORF for which the function is uncertain. V was clipped by 6 bases and J by 2 bases; unmatched bases: 13. The CDR3 has 18 amino acids. DNA of the CDR3: TGCGCCAGCAGAAGGACTAGCGGGGATGAGTGGATGCAAGAGACCCAGTACTTC. Amino acid sequence: CASRRTSGDEWMQETQYF.